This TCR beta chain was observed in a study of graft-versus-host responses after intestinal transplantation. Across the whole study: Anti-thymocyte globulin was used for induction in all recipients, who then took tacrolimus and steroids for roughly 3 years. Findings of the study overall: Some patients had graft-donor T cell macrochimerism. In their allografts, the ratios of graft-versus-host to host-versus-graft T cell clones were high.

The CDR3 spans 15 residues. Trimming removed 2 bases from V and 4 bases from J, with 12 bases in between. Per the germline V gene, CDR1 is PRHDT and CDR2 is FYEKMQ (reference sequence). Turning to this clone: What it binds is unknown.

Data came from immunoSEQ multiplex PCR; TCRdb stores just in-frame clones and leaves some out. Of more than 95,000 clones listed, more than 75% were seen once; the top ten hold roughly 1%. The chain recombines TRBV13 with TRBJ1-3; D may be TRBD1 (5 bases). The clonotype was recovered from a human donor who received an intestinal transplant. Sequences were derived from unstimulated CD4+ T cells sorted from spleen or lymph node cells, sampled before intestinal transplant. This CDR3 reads CASSLKGFLGNTIYF. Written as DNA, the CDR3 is TGTGCCAGCAGCTTAAAGGGGTTTTTAGGAAACACCATATATTTT.